The 12 T cell receptor beta chains given below trace back to one sample, sequenced in a study of T cell clusters in autoimmune cytopenias. TRB rearrangements were amplified by touch-down multiplex PCR with mixed TRB-A/B primers. From the multiplex PCR reads, TCRdb lists one entry per CDR3 protein and no DNA. This sample carries 2,500 to 4,000 distinct CDR3 sequences, with about a sixth going to the ten biggest clones. TRB amplification used around 260 ng of peripheral blood genomic DNA. The sequenced sample was peripheral blood. The receptors were sampled from a human donor with an autoimmune cytopenia or autoimmune hepatitis (not recorded which).

The rearrangement links TRBV9 to TRBJ2-7; TCRdb proposes TRBD1, but this gene call is untestable without DNA. Germline V CDR1 and CDR2: SGDLS, YYNGEE. The CDR3 extends over 14 amino acids. CDR3 amino acids: CASSARQGVAEQYF. Full variable domain (missing parts from reference TRBV9 and TRBJ2-7): DSGVTQTPKHLITATGQRVTLRCSPRSGDLSVYWYQQSLDQGLQFLIQYYNGEERAKGNILERFSAQQFPDLHSELNLSSLELGDSALYFCASSARQGVAEQYFGPGTRLTVT.

V usage is TRBV14 and J usage is TRBJ2-1; TCRdb reports TRBD1, a call that lacks DNA to check it against. Germline CDR1 and CDR2: SGHDN and FVKESK. This CDR3 spans 13 amino acids. This chain's CDR3 is CASSQGAGQEQFF.

V is TRBV5-6 and J is TRBJ1-5. The germline gives CDR1 SGHDT, CDR2 YYEEEE. CDR3 length: 13 residues. CDR3 loop: CASALAGGQPQHF.

This clonotype ranks as large (0.1 to 1%) in terms of frequency. The J gene is TRBJ2-1, the V gene TRBV29-1; as DNA is missing, the TRBD2 call by TCRdb cannot be tested. From germline, CDR1 is SQVTM and CDR2 ANQGSEA. The CDR3 is 13 amino acids. This CDR3 reads CSVLAGSYNEQFF.

This clonotype counts as medium-sized (0.01 to 0.1%) by frequency. The rearrangement uses TRBV6-1 and TRBJ1-4. The germline V gene has CDR1 MNHNS and CDR2 SASEGT. The CDR3 covers 13 residues. CDR3 residues: CASSEQSHEKLFF.

V and J are TRBV5-1 and TRBJ1-5. Per the germline V gene, CDR1 is SGHRS and CDR2 is YFSETQ. CDR3 length: 15 residues. The CDR3 here is CASSPAGTVDQPQHF.

The J gene is TRBJ1-1, the V gene TRBV5-4; as DNA is missing, the TRBD1 call by TCRdb cannot be tested. There are 16 residues in the CDR3. Germline V lookup: CDR1 SGHNT, CDR2 YYREEE (reference sequence). CDR3 sequence reads: CASRPGVGGVGTEAFF. Looking up the rest from reference TRBV5-4 and TRBJ1-1 gives the full variable domain: ETGVTQSPTHLIKTRGQQVTLRCSSQSGHNTVSWYQQALGQGPQFIFQYYREEENGRGNFPPRFSGLQFPNYSSELNVNALELDDSALYLCASRPGVGGVGTEAFFGQGTRLTVV.

This clonotype is deemed medium-sized (0.01 to 0.1%) by its frequency. This chain joins TRBV6-1 and TRBJ2-7; absent DNA, TCRdb's TRBD1 call cannot be checked. The CDR3 consists of 16 residues. The germline CDR1 and CDR2 sequences are MNHNS and SASEGT. The CDR3 is CASSERAGGSTYEQYF.

J is TRBJ2-7 and V is TRBV2; TCRdb's D gene call, TRBD1, goes unchecked for lack of DNA. Per the germline V gene, CDR1 is SNHLY and CDR2 is FYNNEI. The CDR3 runs 12 residues. CDR3 residues: CASSAIEGQQYF.

The gene calls are TRBV4-3 and TRBJ1-3. The CDR3 runs to 14 residues. The germline V gene has CDR1 LGHNA and CDR2 YSLEER. The CDR3 sequence is CASSLAGVGNTIYF.

Measured by frequency, this clonotype is medium-sized. The chain recombines TRBV19 with TRBJ1-5; there is no DNA to check the TCRdb D call of TRBD1. Germline CDR1 is LNHDA and CDR2 is SQIVND (reference sequence). CDR3 length: 16 residues. The CDR3 is CASSPGTVYSNQPQHF.

This clonotype ranks as medium-sized in terms of frequency. The chain carries TRBV6-6 and TRBJ2-2; TCRdb reports TRBD2, a call that lacks DNA to check it against. The germline gives CDR1 MNHNY, CDR2 SVGAGI (reference sequence). CDR3 size: 18 residues. The CDR3 protein is CASRIGLAGDLDTGELFF.